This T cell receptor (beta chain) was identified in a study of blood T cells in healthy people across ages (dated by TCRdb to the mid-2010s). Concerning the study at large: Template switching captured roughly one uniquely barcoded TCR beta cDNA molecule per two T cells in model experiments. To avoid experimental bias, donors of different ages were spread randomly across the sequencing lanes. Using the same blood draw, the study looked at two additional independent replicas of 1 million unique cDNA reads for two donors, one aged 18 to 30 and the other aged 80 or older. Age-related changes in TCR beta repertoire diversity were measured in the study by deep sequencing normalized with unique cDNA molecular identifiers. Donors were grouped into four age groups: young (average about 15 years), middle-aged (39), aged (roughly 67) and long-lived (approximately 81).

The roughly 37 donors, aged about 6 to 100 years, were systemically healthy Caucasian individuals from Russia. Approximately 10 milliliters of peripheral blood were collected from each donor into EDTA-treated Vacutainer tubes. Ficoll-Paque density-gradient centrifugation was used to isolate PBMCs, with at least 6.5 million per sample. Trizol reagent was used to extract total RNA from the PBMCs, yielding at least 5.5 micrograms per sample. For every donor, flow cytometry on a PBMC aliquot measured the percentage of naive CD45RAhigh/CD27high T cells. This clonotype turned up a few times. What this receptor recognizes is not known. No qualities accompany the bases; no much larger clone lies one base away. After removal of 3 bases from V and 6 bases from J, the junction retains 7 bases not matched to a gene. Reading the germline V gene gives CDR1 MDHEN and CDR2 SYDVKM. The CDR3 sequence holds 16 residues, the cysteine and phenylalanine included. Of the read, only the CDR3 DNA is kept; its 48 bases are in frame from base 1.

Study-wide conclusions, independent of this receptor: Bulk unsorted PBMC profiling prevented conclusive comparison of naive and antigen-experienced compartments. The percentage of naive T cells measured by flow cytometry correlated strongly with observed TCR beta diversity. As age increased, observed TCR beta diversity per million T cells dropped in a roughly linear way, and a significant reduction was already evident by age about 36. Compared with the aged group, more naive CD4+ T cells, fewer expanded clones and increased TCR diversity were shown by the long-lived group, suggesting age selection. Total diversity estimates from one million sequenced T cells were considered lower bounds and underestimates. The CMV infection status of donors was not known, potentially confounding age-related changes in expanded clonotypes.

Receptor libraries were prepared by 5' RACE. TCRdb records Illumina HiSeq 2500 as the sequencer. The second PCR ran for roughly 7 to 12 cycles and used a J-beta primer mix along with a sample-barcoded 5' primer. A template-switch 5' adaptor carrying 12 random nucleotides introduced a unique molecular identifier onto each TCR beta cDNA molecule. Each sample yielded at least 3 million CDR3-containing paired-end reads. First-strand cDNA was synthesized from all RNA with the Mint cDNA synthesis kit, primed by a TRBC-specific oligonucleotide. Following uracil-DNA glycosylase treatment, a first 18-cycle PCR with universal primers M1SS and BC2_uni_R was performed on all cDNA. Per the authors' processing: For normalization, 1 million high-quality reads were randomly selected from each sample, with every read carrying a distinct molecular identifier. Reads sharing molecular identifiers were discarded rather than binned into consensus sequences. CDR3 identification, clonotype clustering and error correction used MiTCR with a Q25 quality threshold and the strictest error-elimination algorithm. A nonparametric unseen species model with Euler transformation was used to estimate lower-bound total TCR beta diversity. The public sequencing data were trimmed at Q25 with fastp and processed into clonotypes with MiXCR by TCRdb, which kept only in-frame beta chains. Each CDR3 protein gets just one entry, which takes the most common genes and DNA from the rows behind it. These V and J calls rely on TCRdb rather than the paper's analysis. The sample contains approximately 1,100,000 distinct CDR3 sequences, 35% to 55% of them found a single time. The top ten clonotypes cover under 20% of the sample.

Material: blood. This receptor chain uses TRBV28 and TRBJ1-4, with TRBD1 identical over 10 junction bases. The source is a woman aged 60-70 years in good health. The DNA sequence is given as TGTGCCAGCAGTTTCTCGGACAGGGGGAGAGATGAAAAACTGTTTTTT. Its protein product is CASSFSDRGRDEKLFF.